This T cell receptor (beta chain) appears in the sequencing data of a study of OX40 agonist ivuxolimab in advanced cancers. Across the whole study: All patients had ivuxolimab intravenously every 2 weeks at 0.01 to 10 mg/kg. The study, taken as a whole, reports: Circulating CD4+ and CD8+ T cells showed clonal expansion by week 6 at 0.1 to 3.0 mg/kg.

Blood draws occurred at baseline, cycle 4 day 1, and cycle 7 day 1. The germline V and J ends were trimmed by 2 bases and 3 bases, with 11 bases remaining between them. Germline V CDR1 and CDR2: MNHEY, SMNVEV (reference sequence). This CDR3 has 14 residues. Generated by immunoSEQ multiplex PCR, the TCRdb table keeps only in-frame clones and is missing some. Altogether 55,000 to 75,000 clones are present, 85% being singletons, with the ten largest covering roughly 3.9%. A note on this clone: Its antigen is undetermined.

The rearrangement uses TRBV27 and TRBJ2-7; no clear D. The material sequenced was CD4+ or CD8+ T cells sorted from blood, taken in a trial of the OX40 agonist ivuxolimab. The TCR comes from an adult with an advanced solid tumor such as melanoma, head and neck, liver or kidney cancer. The chain's CDR3 is CASSLVTSLYEQYF. CDR3 coding DNA: TGTGCCAGCAGTTTAGTGACATCCCTCTACGAGCAGTACTTC.